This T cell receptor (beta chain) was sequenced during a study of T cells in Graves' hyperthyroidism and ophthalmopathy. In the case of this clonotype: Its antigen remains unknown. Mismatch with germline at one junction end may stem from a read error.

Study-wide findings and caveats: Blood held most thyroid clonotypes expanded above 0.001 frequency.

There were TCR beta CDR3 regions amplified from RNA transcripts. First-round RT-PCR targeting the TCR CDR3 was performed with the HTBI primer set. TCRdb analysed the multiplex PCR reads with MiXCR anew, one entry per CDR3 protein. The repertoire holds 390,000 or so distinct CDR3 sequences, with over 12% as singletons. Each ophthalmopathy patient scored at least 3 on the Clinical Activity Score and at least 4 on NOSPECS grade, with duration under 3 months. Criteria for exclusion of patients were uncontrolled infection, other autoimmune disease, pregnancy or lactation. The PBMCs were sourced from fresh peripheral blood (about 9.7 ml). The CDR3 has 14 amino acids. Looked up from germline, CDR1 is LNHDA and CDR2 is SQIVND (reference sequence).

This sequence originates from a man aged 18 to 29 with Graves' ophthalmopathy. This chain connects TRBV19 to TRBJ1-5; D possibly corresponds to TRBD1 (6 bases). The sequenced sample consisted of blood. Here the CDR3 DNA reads TGTGCCGGTAGTCCCTGGACAGATCATCAGCCCCAGCATTTT. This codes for CAGSPWTDHQPQHF.